The next 4 T cell receptor beta chains were all read from a single sample in a study of T cells in localized non-small cell lung cancer. Profiled with immunoSEQ multiplex PCR; TCRdb holds only in-frame clones, not every one. Among fewer than 1,500 clones listed, roughly 40% were seen once. The sequences come from lung tumor tissue, collected before any cancer treatment. These receptors were taken from a male donor aged 60 or over with stage III lung adenocarcinoma.

This clone was seen a few times. V is TRBV9 and J is TRBJ1-1, with D possibly TRBD1 on 6 matching bases. This CDR3 has 14 residues. V was clipped by 3 bases and J by 1 base, with 10 bases between them. In germline, CDR1 is SGDLS, CDR2 YYNGEE. CDR3 sequence (DNA): TGTGCCAGCAGCGCACAGGGAGAGAACACTGAAGCTTTCTTT. Its translation: CASSAQGENTEAFF.

The gene calls are TRBV12-5 and TRBJ1-1, with D possibly TRBD1 on 5 matching bases. In germline, CDR1 is LGHNT, CDR2 FRNRAP. This CDR3 contains 14 residues. The CDR3 region has the DNA TGTGCCAGCCTTTGGGGACCGATGAACACTGAAGCTTTCTTT. Translated, it gives CASLWGPMNTEAFF. Using reference TRBV12-5 and TRBJ1-1 for the parts outside the CDR3, the full variable domain is DARVTQTPRHKVTEMGQEVTMRCQPILGHNTVFWYRQTMMQGLELLAYFRNRAPLDDSGMPKDRFSAEMPDATLATLKIQPSEPRDSAVYFCASLWGPMNTEAFFGQGTRLTVV.

This clone was counted only a few times. The chain joins TRBV11-3 to TRBJ2-2; weak D call: TRBD2 (5 bases). CDR1 is SGHNT, CDR2 YENEEA, per germline. This CDR3 comprises 15 residues. The V and J ends lost 2 bases and 5 bases respectively, with 12 bases between them. As DNA, the CDR3 is TGTGCCAGCAGCTTAATCGGGGTGCGAACCGGGGAGCTGTTTTTT. This codes for CASSLIGVRTGELFF.

This chain uses TRBV28 with TRBJ2-5; D is perhaps TRBD2 (5 bases). Trimming left V 3 bases short and J 4 bases short, with 12 bases between. CDR1 and CDR2 from the germline V gene are MDHEN and SYDVKM. CDR3 length equals 14 residues. The DNA for the CDR3 is TGTGCCAGCAGTTTTAACCTAGCTGGAGAGACCCAGTACTTC. Its protein product is CASSFNLAGETQYF.